A selection of T cell receptor beta chains follows, all from one sample in a study of blood T cells in healthy people across ages. Each CDR3 protein is one row after TCRdb ran MiXCR on the 5' RACE reads. The data show 1.5 million to 2 million distinct CDR3 sequences, approximately 50% seen once. Sequenced material: blood. The receptors shown here come from a woman aged 40 to 49 in good health. Both conserved end residues are part of each CDR3. A D gene is named only where the DNA matches it firmly. The listing skips clone size in some rows; elsewhere it reads once, few, many or a size class.

J: TRBJ1-4
size: once
V: TRBV9
D: TRBD1
DNA: TGTGCCAGCAGCCCACCGGGACAGGGGTTAGAAAAACTGTTTTTT
CDR3: CASSPPGQGLEKLFF

J: TRBJ2-1
size: .
V: TRBV7-2
D: TRBD1
DNA: TGTGCCAGCAGCTTGCTAGGACAGGGGCCAACCTACAATGAGCAGTTCTTC
CDR3: CASSLLGQGPTYNEQFF

J: TRBJ1-1
size: .
V: TRBV12-3/TRBV12-4
D: TRBD1
DNA: TGTGCCAGCAGTTTTACAGGGGCGGTGACTGAAGCTTTCTTT
CDR3: CASSFTGAVTEAFF

J: TRBJ2-5
size: few
V: TRBV7-2
D: .
DNA: TGTGCCAGCAGCCCTCAGACAGGAGCTCAAGAGACCCAGTACTTC
CDR3: CASSPQTGAQETQYF

J: TRBJ2-1
size: .
V: TRBV28
D: .
DNA: TGTGCCAGCACCCCAAGGGGGGTAGCGCCCTCCTACAATGAGCAGTTCTTC
CDR3: CASTPRGVAPSYNEQFF

J: TRBJ2-5
size: .
V: TRBV29-1
D: TRBD2
DNA: TGCAGCTCCCCGGGACTAGCGGGGGCGAGGGAGACCCAGTACTTC
CDR3: CSSPGLAGARETQYF

J: TRBJ2-7
size: .
V: TRBV5-5
D: .
DNA: TGTGCCAGCAGCTTGGATGGACAACCCTACGAGCAGTACTTC
CDR3: CASSLDGQPYEQYF

J: TRBJ2-3
size: .
V: TRBV6-5
D: TRBD2
DNA: TGTGCCAGCAGTTCCGTCACTAGCGGGGTTCCAGATACGCAGTATTTT
CDR3: CASSSVTSGVPDTQYF

J: TRBJ2-5
size: .
V: TRBV9
D: .
DNA: TGTGCCAGCAGCGTAGACGGGTTGTGGGAGACCCAGTACTTC
CDR3: CASSVDGLWETQYF

J: TRBJ2-5
size: .
V: TRBV29-1
D: .
DNA: TGCAGCGTTGAAGCAGAGGTCCGTCGGACCCAGTACTTC
CDR3: CSVEAEVRRTQYF

J: TRBJ2-3
size: few
V: TRBV5-1
D: .
DNA: TGCGCCAGCAGCTTGGTCGCTGTTCCAGGGCGGACAGATACGCAGTATTTT
CDR3: CASSLVAVPGRTDTQYF

J: TRBJ2-5
size: .
V: TRBV7-9
D: .
DNA: TGTGCCAGCAGCTTATCAGGGGTCCTCCGAGAGACCCAGTACTTC
CDR3: CASSLSGVLRETQYF

J: TRBJ2-5
size: .
V: TRBV28
D: .
DNA: TGTGCCAGCAGTTTAAGCAGGGGAGGACTGGGAGAGACCCATTACTTC
CDR3: CASSLSRGGLGETHYF

J: TRBJ1-2
size: many
V: TRBV6-5
D: .
DNA: TGTGCCAGCAGTGCCGACAACTATGGCTACACCTTC
CDR3: CASSADNYGYTF

J: TRBJ2-1
size: .
V: TRBV20-1
D: TRBD1
DNA: TGCAGTGCTTACCCGCCGGGACAGGGGATTTACAATGAGCAGTTCTTC
CDR3: CSAYPPGQGIYNEQFF

J: TRBJ1-5
size: once
V: TRBV20-1
D: .
DNA: TGCAGTGCTAGTAGACCAGCTAAGAATAGCAATCAGCCCCAGCATTTT
CDR3: CSASRPAKNSNQPQHF

J: TRBJ2-1
size: few
V: TRBV4-1
D: TRBD2
DNA: TGCGCCAGCAGCCAAGATGGTACTAGCGGGGGAACCTACAATGAGCAGTTCTTC
CDR3: CASSQDGTSGGTYNEQFF

J: TRBJ2-3
size: .
V: TRBV9
D: TRBD2
DNA: TGTGCCAGCAGCGTATATAGCGGGGGCAGCACAGATACGCAGTATTTT
CDR3: CASSVYSGGSTDTQYF

J: TRBJ2-5
size: few
V: TRBV5-1
D: TRBD1
DNA: TGCGCCAGCAGAATGGGGACAGCTGTAGGGGAGACCCAGTACTTC
CDR3: CASRMGTAVGETQYF

J: TRBJ2-1
size: .
V: TRBV5-5
D: .
DNA: TGTGCCAGCATTCGGGAATCTCGAAATTGGAACAATGAGCAGTTCTTC
CDR3: CASIRESRNWNNEQFF

J: TRBJ1-6
size: few
V: TRBV18
D: TRBD1
DNA: TGTGCCAGCTCAGAATGGACAGGTGAAAATTCACCCCTCCACTTT
CDR3: CASSEWTGENSPLHF

J: TRBJ2-7
size: once
V: TRBV6-1
D: .
DNA: TGTGCCAGCACGAAAGTCATCTCCTACGAGCAGTACTTC
CDR3: CASTKVISYEQYF

J: TRBJ2-5
size: .
V: TRBV2
D: TRBD2
DNA: TGTGCCAGCAGAAGCCAGGGACTAGCGCAAGAGACCCAGTACTTC
CDR3: CASRSQGLAQETQYF

J: TRBJ1-1
size: once
V: TRBV20-1
D: .
DNA: TGCAGTGCTCTCATAATGAACACTGAAGCTTTCTTT
CDR3: CSALIMNTEAFF

J: TRBJ1-6
size: few
V: TRBV4-2
D: .
DNA: TGTGCCAGCAGCCAAGAACTTGGTGCCTTTTCACCCCTCCACTTT
CDR3: CASSQELGAFSPLHF

J: TRBJ2-1
size: .
V: TRBV6-5
D: .
DNA: TGTGCCAGCAGTTACTCGACGGACTACCGCAATGAGCAGTTCTTC
CDR3: CASSYSTDYRNEQFF

J: TRBJ1-2
size: .
V: TRBV6-5
D: .
DNA: TGTGCCAGCAGTTACTCGCCAGTCAGTCACTATGGCTACACCTTC
CDR3: CASSYSPVSHYGYTF

J: TRBJ2-7
size: .
V: TRBV6-6
D: .
DNA: TGTGCCAGCAGACCCGGTACGGGCGGCGAGCAGTACTTC
CDR3: CASRPGTGGEQYF

J: TRBJ2-3
size: few
V: TRBV11-2
D: .
DNA: TGTGCCAGCAGCTTAGACCGACAGGGAGGAGATACGCAGTATTTT
CDR3: CASSLDRQGGDTQYF

J: TRBJ2-7
size: .
V: TRBV7-9
D: TRBD1
DNA: TGTGCCAGCAGCCCCCCGGACAGGGACTACGAGCAGTACTTC
CDR3: CASSPPDRDYEQYF

J: TRBJ1-2
size: .
V: TRBV7-2
D: TRBD1
DNA: TGTGCCAGCAGCTTGGACAGGGCCAGCTATGGCTACACCTTC
CDR3: CASSLDRASYGYTF

J: TRBJ2-7
size: .
V: TRBV12-3/TRBV12-4
D: TRBD1
DNA: TGTGCCAGCAGTCCAGGGGGACAGACCTACGAGCAGTACTTC
CDR3: CASSPGGQTYEQYF

J: TRBJ2-5
size: .
V: TRBV4-2
D: .
DNA: TGTGCCAGCAGCCAAGGGATAGGGGCAGAGACCCAGTACTTC
CDR3: CASSQGIGAETQYF

J: TRBJ1-6
size: .
V: TRBV4-3
D: .
DNA: TGCGCCAGCAGCCAGGACCCCGGGACTTCTAATTCACCCCTCCACTTT
CDR3: CASSQDPGTSNSPLHF

J: TRBJ2-4
size: .
V: TRBV20-1
D: TRBD2
DNA: TGCAGTGCTAGTCAGGACGGGGGGAGGGACATTCAGTACTTC
CDR3: CSASQDGGRDIQYF

J: TRBJ2-1
size: .
V: TRBV4-1
D: TRBD1
DNA: TGCGCCAGCAGCCAAGAACGTGACAGGGGCCCACTCTCCTACAATGAGCAGTTCTTC
CDR3: CASSQERDRGPLSYNEQFF

J: TRBJ2-3
size: .
V: TRBV4-1
D: .
DNA: TGCGCCAGCAGCCAACCACTGGGAGTTTCCACAGATACGCAGTATTTT
CDR3: CASSQPLGVSTDTQYF

J: TRBJ2-1
size: once
V: TRBV12-3/TRBV12-4
D: .
DNA: TGTGCCAGCAGCCACCTACATGACTACAATGAGCGGTTCTTC
CDR3: CASSHLHDYNERFF

J: TRBJ1-5
size: .
V: TRBV12-3/TRBV12-4
D: .
DNA: TGTACCAGCAGTTCTAGGGGCGATCGCAATCAGCCCCAGCATTTT
CDR3: CTSSSRGDRNQPQHF

J: TRBJ2-3
size: .
V: TRBV10-3
D: .
DNA: TGTGCCATCAGTGGAATCAGGGGGTTGGAGGGAGATACGCAGTATTTT
CDR3: CAISGIRGLEGDTQYF

J: TRBJ2-1
size: .
V: TRBV10-1
D: .
DNA: TGCGCCAGCAGTGTCGCAGAGACCCAGTTCTTC
CDR3: CASSVAETQFF

J: TRBJ2-1
size: .
V: TRBV29-1
D: .
DNA: TGCAGCGTTGTTGAGGAAGACTACAATGAGCAGTTCTTC
CDR3: CSVVEEDYNEQFF

J: TRBJ2-7
size: .
V: TRBV7-2
D: TRBD2
DNA: TGTGCCTGCAGACCGGCGACTAGCTTCCATGAGCAGTACTTC
CDR3: CACRPATSFHEQYF

J: TRBJ2-4
size: .
V: TRBV5-1
D: .
DNA: TGCGCCAGCAGCCCGATAGGGTCCCATATAGCCAAAAACATTCAGTACTTC
CDR3: CASSPIGSHIAKNIQYF

J: TRBJ1-2
size: .
V: TRBV10-3
D: TRBD1
DNA: TGTGTCATCAGTCAAGAACCACCCGACAGGGTTAACTATGGCTACACCTTC
CDR3: CVISQEPPDRVNYGYTF

J: TRBJ2-7
size: .
V: TRBV5-6
D: .
DNA: TGTGCCAGCAGCTTGGCCCCCTATAGGGAGGTCTACGAGCAGTACTTC
CDR3: CASSLAPYREVYEQYF

J: TRBJ2-5
size: .
V: TRBV29-1
D: .
DNA: TGCAGCGTTGGGGGGGAGCCGGACGGAGAAGAGACCCAGTACTTC
CDR3: CSVGGEPDGEETQYF